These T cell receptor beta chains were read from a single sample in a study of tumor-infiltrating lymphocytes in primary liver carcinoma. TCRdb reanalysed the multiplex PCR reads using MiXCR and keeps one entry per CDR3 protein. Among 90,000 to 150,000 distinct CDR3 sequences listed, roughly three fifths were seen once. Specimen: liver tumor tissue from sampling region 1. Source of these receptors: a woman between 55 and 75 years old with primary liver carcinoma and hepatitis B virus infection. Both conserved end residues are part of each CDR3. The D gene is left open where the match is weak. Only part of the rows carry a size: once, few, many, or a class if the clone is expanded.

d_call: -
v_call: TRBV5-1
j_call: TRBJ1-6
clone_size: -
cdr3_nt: TGCACCAGCAGACCAGACAGCCGCTCCTATAATTCACCCCTCCACTTT
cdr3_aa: CTSRPDSRSYNSPLHF

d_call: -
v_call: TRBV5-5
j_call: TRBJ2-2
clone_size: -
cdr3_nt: TGTGCCAGCAGCTTGGCGGGTAGCGATTACACCGGGGAGCTGTTTTTT
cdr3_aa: CASSLAGSDYTGELFF

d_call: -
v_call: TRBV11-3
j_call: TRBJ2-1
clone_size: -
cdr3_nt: TGTACCAGCAGCTCAATCTTCAACTCGCTAATTACCTTCAATGAGCAGTTCTTC
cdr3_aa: CTSSSIFNSLITFNEQFF

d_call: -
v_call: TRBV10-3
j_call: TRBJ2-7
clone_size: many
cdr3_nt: TGTGCCATCAGTGAGGGCAGGGAACCCTACGAGCAGTACTTC
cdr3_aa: CAISEGREPYEQYF

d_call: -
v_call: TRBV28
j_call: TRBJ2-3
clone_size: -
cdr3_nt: TGTGCCAGCAGCCATCAACAGGGTTTCTCCGATACGCAGTATTTT
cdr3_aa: CASSHQQGFSDTQYF

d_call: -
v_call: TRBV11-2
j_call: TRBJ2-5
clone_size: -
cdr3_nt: TGTGCCAGCAGCTTAAGTCGAGCGGTTGAGACCCAGTACTTC
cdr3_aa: CASSLSRAVETQYF

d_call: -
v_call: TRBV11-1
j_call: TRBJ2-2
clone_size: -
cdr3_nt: TGTACCAGCAGACCGAACCTTGAGACCGGGGAGCTGTTTTTT
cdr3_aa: CTSRPNLETGELFF

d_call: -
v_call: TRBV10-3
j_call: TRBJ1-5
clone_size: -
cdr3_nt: TGTGCCACCAGTGAGACGAACCAGCCCCAGCATTTT
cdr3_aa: CATSETNQPQHF

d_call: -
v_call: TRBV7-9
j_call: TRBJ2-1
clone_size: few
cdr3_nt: TGTGCCAGCAGCTTGGAGGGGGCTAGGGGCAATGAGCAGTTCTTC
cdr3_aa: CASSLEGARGNEQFF

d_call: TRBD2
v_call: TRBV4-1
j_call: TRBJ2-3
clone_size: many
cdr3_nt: TGCGCCAGCAGCCAAGAGAGCGGGAGTATAAATACGCAGTATTTT
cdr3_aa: CASSQESGSINTQYF

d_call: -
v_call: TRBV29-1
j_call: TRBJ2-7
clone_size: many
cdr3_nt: TGCAGCGCTAGGAGCGGTGGCGAGCAGTACTTC
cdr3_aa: CSARSGGEQYF

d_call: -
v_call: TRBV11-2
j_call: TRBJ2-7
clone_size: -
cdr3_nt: TGTGCCAGAAGCGTGTACCTAGGTAACTACGAGCAGTACTTC
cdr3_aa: CARSVYLGNYEQYF

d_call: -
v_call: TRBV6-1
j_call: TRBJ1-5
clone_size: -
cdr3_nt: TGTGCCAGCAGGGTCAATTACGATCAGCCCCAGCATTTT
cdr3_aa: CASRVNYDQPQHF

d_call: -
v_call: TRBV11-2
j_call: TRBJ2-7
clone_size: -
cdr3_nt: TGTGCCAGCAACTTAACTTGCAGGAGCGAGCAGTACTTC
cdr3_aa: CASNLTCRSEQYF

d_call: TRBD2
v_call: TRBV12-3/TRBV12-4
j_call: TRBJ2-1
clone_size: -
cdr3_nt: TGTGCCAGCAGTTTAGGGACTAGCGGAAGGCCGTCCTACAATGAGCAGTCCTTC
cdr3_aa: CASSLGTSGRPSYNEQSF

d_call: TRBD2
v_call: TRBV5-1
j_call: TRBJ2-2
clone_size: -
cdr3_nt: TGCGCCAGCAGCTTGGGACTAGCGGGAGGGACCGGGGAGCTGTTTTTT
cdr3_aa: CASSLGLAGGTGELFF

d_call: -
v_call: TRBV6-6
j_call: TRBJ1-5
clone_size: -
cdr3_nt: TGTGCCAGCAGTTACCAATCGATGACTGTTACGAGGCAATCCCAGCATTTT
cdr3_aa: CASSYQSMTVTRQSQHF

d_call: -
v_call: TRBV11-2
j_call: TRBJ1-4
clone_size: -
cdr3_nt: TGTGCCAGCAGCGAGGGCCGCACTGGGTGGACAACTAATGAAAAACTGTTCTTT
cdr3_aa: CASSEGRTGWTTNEKLFF

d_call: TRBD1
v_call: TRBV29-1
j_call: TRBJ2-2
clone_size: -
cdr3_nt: TGCAGCGTTAGGACAGGGGCCGGGGAGATGTTTTTT
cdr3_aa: CSVRTGAGEMFF

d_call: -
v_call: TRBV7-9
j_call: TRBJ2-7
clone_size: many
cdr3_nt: TGTGCCAGCAGCCCCACGGGGCGACAAATGGCCTCCTACGAGCAGTACTTC
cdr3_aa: CASSPTGRQMASYEQYF

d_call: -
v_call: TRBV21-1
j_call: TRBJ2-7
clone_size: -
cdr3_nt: TGTGCCAGCAACACTCCCCGACAGGGATACTCCTACGAGCAGTACTTC
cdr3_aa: CASNTPRQGYSYEQYF

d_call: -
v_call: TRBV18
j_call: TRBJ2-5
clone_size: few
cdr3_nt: TGTGCCAGCTCACCACCGACCGCGCCGGGGGAGACCCAGTACTTC
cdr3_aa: CASSPPTAPGETQYF

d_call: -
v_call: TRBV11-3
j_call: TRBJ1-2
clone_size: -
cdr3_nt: TGTGCCAGCAGTGAGTGGGACTCCTACGGCTACACCTTC
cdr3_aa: CASSEWDSYGYTF

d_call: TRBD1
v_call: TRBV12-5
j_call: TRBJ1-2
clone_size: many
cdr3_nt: TGTGCTAGTGGCCCTTTAGCAGGGGGCGGAGGGCTTTATGGCTACACCTTC
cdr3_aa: CASGPLAGGGGLYGYTF

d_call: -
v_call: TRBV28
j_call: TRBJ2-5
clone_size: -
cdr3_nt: TGTGCCAGCAATTTAAGGCGCGCGGAGACCCAGTACTTC
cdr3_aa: CASNLRRAETQYF

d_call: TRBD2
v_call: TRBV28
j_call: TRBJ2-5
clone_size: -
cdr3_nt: TGTGCCAGCAGTTCCTGGCGGGAGGGCCAAGAGACCCAGTACTTC
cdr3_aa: CASSSWREGQETQYF

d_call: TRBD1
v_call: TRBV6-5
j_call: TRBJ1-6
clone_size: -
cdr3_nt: TGTGTCAGCAGCCGTCAGACAGGGGGGAATTCACTTCTCCACTTT
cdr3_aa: CVSSRQTGGNSLLHF

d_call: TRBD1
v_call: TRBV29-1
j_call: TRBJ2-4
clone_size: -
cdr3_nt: TGCAGTCATGGGGACAGGGGCAAAAACATTCAATACTTC
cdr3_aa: CSHGDRGKNIQYF

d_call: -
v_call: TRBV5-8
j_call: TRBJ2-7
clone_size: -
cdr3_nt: TGTGTCAGCAGTTCCCGGACTCAAACCTACGAGCAGTACTTC
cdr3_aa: CVSSSRTQTYEQYF